This TCR beta chain was sequenced in a study of T cell repertoires in cytomegalovirus infection. Study-level background: A matching HLA type, together with CMV infection, was signaled by public TCR beta signatures. The study, taken as a whole, reports: Individuals carrying CMV plus the relevant HLA were identified by cumulative frequency of public TCR beta families. HLA-C-restricted TCR beta clonotypes specific for CMV led the ex vivo response.

TCRdb re-called the reads through MiXCR, storing one row per CDR3 protein. The top ten hold under 3% of the sample, which has 680,000 or so distinct CDR3 sequences, 35% to 40% seen once. This clonotype was found a few times. Its specificity is unknown. Sequencing was carried out using PBMCs. The receptor's source is a human donor in good health (CMV status not recorded). Some clones in this sample may be carry-over from other donors' samples.

The CDR3 is CASNYLGPSYEQYF. For the CDR3, the DNA is TGTGCCAGCAACTACTTGGGTCCCTCCTACGAGCAGTACTTC. This sequence joins TRBV12-3 or TRBV12-4 and TRBJ2-7, with D unclear. This CDR3 region has 14 residues. V was shortened by 7 bases and J by 0 bases, with 13 bases between the two germline ends.